These 16 T cell receptor beta chains were sequenced from one sample in a study of blood T cell repertoires in COVID-19. Sequencing used immunoSEQ multiplex PCR; TCRdb keeps in-frame clones, though not all of them. The sample shows some 200,000 clones, roughly 80% of them seen only once. Source material: peripheral blood. These receptors were collected from a woman of 80 years or more with acute or convalescent COVID-19.

The chain carries TRBV3-1 (or the pseudogene TRBV3-2) and TRBJ2-1; 8 nucleotides align to TRBD2. The trim removed 4 bases at V and 15 bases at J, leaving 11 bases unmatched. Germline CDR1 and CDR2: LGHDT and YNNKEL (reference sequence). This CDR3 region has 13 residues. CDR3 in DNA: TGTGCCAGCAGCCTACGTTCGGGAGGGCCATCGTTCTTC. Translated: CASSLRSGGPSFF.

The chain couples TRBV7-9 to TRBJ1-2; no clear D gene. Germline lookup yields CDR1 SEHNR and CDR2 FQNEAQ (reference sequence). The V and J ends lost 0 bases and 2 bases respectively, with 10 bases between them. The CDR3 runs to 15 residues. CDR3 residues: CASSLATGSNYGYTF. The CDR3 DNA sequence: TGTGCCAGCAGCTTAGCGACGGGTTCAAACTATGGCTACACCTTC.

The CDR3 is CASSLAATGVGNQPQHF. The CDR3 region has the DNA TGTGCCAGCAGCTTAGCGGCTACAGGGGTCGGCAATCAGCCCCAGCATTTT. The V gene is TRBV7-2, the J gene TRBJ1-5, with TRBD1 matching over 7 bases. CDR3 length equals 17 residues. V was clipped by 0 bases and J by 2 bases; unmatched bases: 7. Germline loops: CDR1 SGHTA, CDR2 FQGNSA.

The chain is built from TRBV7-9 and TRBJ2-3; D may be TRBD1 (5 bases). V lost 2 bases to trimming and J lost 5 bases, with 14 bases between them. The CDR3 covers 15 residues. The germline CDR1 and CDR2 sequences are SEHNR and FQNEAQ (reference sequence). The CDR3 is CASSLSKGVGDTQYF. In DNA, the CDR3 is TGTGCCAGCAGCTTATCCAAAGGGGTGGGAGATACGCAGTATTTT.

The chain uses TRBV9 and TRBJ1-2; D gene uncertain. Trimming removed 0 bases from V and 0 bases from J, with 6 bases in between. In germline, CDR1 is SGDLS, CDR2 YYNGEE. The CDR3 length is 14 residues. CDR3 in amino acids: CASSVGLTNYGYTF. CDR3 coding DNA: TGTGCCAGCAGCGTAGGTCTAACTAACTATGGCTACACCTTC.

A few counts support this clone. The chain joins TRBV19 to TRBJ1-2, with D hard to call. V lost 5 bases, J lost 6 bases, and 19 bases lay in between. This CDR3 is built from 15 residues. CDR1 LNHDA and CDR2 SQIVND come from the germline V gene (reference sequence). This CDR3 reads CASSFSRSAANGYTF. CDR3 coding DNA: TGTGCCAGTAGTTTCTCAAGGTCCGCAGCGAATGGCTACACCTTC.

The CDR3 reads CATREGATGELFF. CDR3 bases: TGTGCCACCAGGGAAGGGGCCACCGGGGAGCTGTTTTTT. This chain uses TRBV24-1 with TRBJ2-2, with a weak D call TRBD1 (5 bases). The V end lost 7 bases, the J end lost 4 bases, and 9 bases lay between the germline ends. Looked up from germline, CDR1 is KGHDR and CDR2 is SFDVKD. The CDR3 contains 13 residues.

The chain employs TRBV2 and TRBJ1-3; the D is unclear. Germline V CDR1 and CDR2: SNHLY, FYNNEI. Deletions cut 3 bases from V and 8 bases from J, with 8 bases between. The CDR3 is 12 amino acids. This CDR3 is CASSDNADTIYF. For the CDR3, the DNA is TGTGCCAGCAGTGACAATGCAGACACCATATATTTT.

J is TRBJ1-1 and V is TRBV19; D gene ambiguous. Germline lookup yields CDR1 LNHDA and CDR2 SQIVND (reference sequence). V lost 6 bases, J lost 1 base, and 9 bases lay in between. CDR3 size: 13 residues. CDR3 DNA: TGTGCCAGTAGCCTGACACCGAACACTGAAGCTTTCTTT. Its protein product is CASSLTPNTEAFF.

V usage is TRBV7-8 and J usage is TRBJ1-2; possible D gene TRBD1, 6 bases. Trimming shortened V by 4 bases and J by 3 bases, and 12 bases separated the two germline ends. Per the germline V gene, CDR1 is SGHVS and CDR2 is FQNEAQ. The CDR3 has 14 residues. As DNA, the CDR3 is TGTGCCAGCAGCTGGGGGACATCTGACTATGGCTACACCTTC. Translated: CASSWGTSDYGYTF.

The chain uses TRBV5-1 and TRBJ2-1; 11 bases map to TRBD2. The CDR3 loop spans 17 amino acids. J gave up 0 bases and V 0 bases, and 2 bases lay outside the gene matches. From germline, CDR1 is SGHRS and CDR2 YFSETQ. CDR3: CASSLGLAGGSYNEQFF. In DNA, the CDR3 is TGCGCCAGCAGCTTGGGCCTAGCGGGGGGCTCCTACAATGAGCAGTTCTTC.

The rearrangement joins TRBV29-1 to TRBJ2-7, with TRBD1 matching over 11 bases. With V trimmed by 1 base and J by 4 bases, 12 bases remained unmatched. The length of the CDR3 is 17 residues. Germline V gene lookup returns CDR1 SQVTM and CDR2 ANQGSEA. The CDR3 region is CSVEGPFFRDRGYEQYF. The CDR3 DNA follows: TGCAGCGTTGAAGGACCATTCTTCCGGGACAGGGGGTACGAGCAGTACTTC.

This chain links TRBV5-1 with TRBJ1-1, with D perhaps matching TRBD1 (5 bases). The V gene's germline CDR1 is SGHRS and CDR2 YFSETQ. The ends were cut back, 2 bases at V and 0 bases at J, with 8 bases in the middle. The CDR3 extends over 14 amino acids. This CDR3 reads CASSFGHLNTEAFF. CDR3 DNA sequence: TGCGCCAGCAGCTTTGGACATTTGAACACTGAAGCTTTCTTT.

This clone appeared a few times. This rearrangement joins TRBV2 to TRBJ2-5, with D maybe TRBD2 (6 bases). This CDR3 comprises 15 residues. The V end lost 3 bases, the J end lost 2 bases, and 13 bases lay between the germline ends. Per germline, CDR1 SNHLY and CDR2 FYNNEI. The CDR3 DNA reads TGTGCCAGCAGTGAGACGGCTAGCGTACAAGAGACCCAGTACTTC. Translating it yields CASSETASVQETQYF.

The gene calls are TRBV5-1 and TRBJ1-1; 10 bases line up with TRBD1. This CDR3 is 13 amino acids long. CDR1 SGHRS and CDR2 YFSETQ come from the germline V gene. V was clipped by 9 bases and J by 3 bases; unmatched bases: 5. CDR3 DNA: TGCGCCAACCCGGGACAGGGGTACACTGAAGCTTTCTTT. This encodes CANPGQGYTEAFF.

This clone was detected only once. The chain recombines TRBV4-2 with TRBJ1-2; a possible D gene is TRBD1 (5 bases). V gave up 0 bases and J gave up 8 bases, with 13 bases separating them. Germline V gives CDR1 LGHNA, CDR2 YNFKEQ. The CDR3 is 14 residues long. The CDR3 nucleotides are TGTGCCAGCAGCCAAGAGGGGCGGGATCGGGGCTACACCTTC. Residues: CASSQEGRDRGYTF.